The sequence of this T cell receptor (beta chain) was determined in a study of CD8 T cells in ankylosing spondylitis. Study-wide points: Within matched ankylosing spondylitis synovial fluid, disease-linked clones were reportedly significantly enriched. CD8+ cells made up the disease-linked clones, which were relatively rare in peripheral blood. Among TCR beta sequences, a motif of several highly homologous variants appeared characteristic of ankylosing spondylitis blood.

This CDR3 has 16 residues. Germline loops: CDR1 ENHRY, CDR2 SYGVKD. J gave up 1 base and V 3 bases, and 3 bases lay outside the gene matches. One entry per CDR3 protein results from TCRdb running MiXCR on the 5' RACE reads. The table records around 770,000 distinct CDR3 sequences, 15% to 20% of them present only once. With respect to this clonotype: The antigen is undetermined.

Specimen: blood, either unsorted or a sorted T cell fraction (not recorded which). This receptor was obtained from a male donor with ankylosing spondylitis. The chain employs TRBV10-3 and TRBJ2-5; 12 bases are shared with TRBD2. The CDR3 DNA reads TGTGCCATCAGTGATTCTAGCGGGGGGGCCCAAGAGACCCAGTACTTC. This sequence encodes CAISDSSGGAQETQYF.